The 26 T cell receptor beta chains given below trace back to one sample, sequenced in a study of shared clonotypes between healthy human individuals. The data were produced by immunoSEQ multiplex PCR, yet TCRdb's version contains in-frame clones alone and is incomplete. In the table there are roughly 640,000 clones, around 74% of which are singletons. The sample taken for sequencing was memory CD4+ T cells sorted from blood. This sample's subset: CD45RA-negative fraction. The receptors here all came from a woman in her twenties or thirties in good health.

CDR3 sequence reads: CASSPNPETQYF. The CDR3 DNA is TGTGCCAGCTCACCCAACCCCGAGACCCAGTACTTC. V gene TRBV18 combines with J gene TRBJ2-5; unclear D gene. The CDR3 is 12 residues long. CDR1 KGHSH and CDR2 LQKENI come from the germline V gene. Trimming took off 3 bases at V and 5 bases at J, with 7 bases between the two ends. Looking up the rest from reference TRBV18 and TRBJ2-5 gives the full variable domain: NAGVMQNPRHLVRRRGQEARLRCSPMKGHSHVYWYRQLPEEGLKFMVYLQKENIIDESGMPKERFSAEFPKEGPSILRIQQVVRGDSAAYFCASSPNPETQYFGPGTRLLVL.

The CDR3 DNA reads TGTGCCAGCAGTTATCCGGGACAGCAAGAGACCCAGTACTTC. It specifies CASSYPGQQETQYF. This chain uses TRBV6-6 with TRBJ2-5; 7 nucleotides line up with TRBD1. After removal of 3 bases from V and 2 bases from J, the junction contained 3 bases not matched to a gene. The CDR3 has 14 amino acids. Germline CDR1 and CDR2: MNHNY and SVGAGI (reference sequence).

A few counts support this clone. Other DNA sequences in the sample encode the same CDR3. The rearrangement links TRBV30 to TRBJ1-2; D unresolved. V shed 0 bases and J shed 2 bases, with 7 bases lying between them. This CDR3 is built from 13 residues. Per germline, CDR1 GTSNPN and CDR2 SVGIG (reference sequence). CDR3 residues: CAWSVPANYGYTF. CDR3 coding DNA: TGTGCCTGGAGTGTACCAGCGAACTATGGCTACACCTTC.

The rearrangement uses TRBV5-1 and TRBJ1-3; no clear D. V lost 4 bases and J lost 6, with 5 bases in between. CDR3 length equals 11 residues. Germline V CDR1 and CDR2: SGHRS, YFSETQ. CDR3 amino acids: CASSLENTIYF. The CDR3 bases are TGCGCCAGCAGCCTTGAAAACACCATATATTTT.

This sequence joins TRBV7-2 and TRBJ2-5, with D possibly being TRBD1 (5 bases). The assigned J gene may be wrong: the sequence end matches TRBJ2-7 better. Looked up from germline, CDR1 is SGHTA and CDR2 is FQGNSA. This CDR3 region has 14 residues. CDR3 DNA: TGTGCCAGCAGCTTCGGACAAGAACCCTACGAGCAGTACTTC. This sequence encodes CASSFGQEPYEQYF.

Written as DNA, the CDR3 is TGCGCCAGCAGCTTGGTAGCGGGGGCGGACACCGGGGAGCTGTTTTTT. Translating it yields CASSLVAGADTGELFF. The V and J genes are TRBV5-1 and TRBJ2-2, with TRBD2 matching over 9 bases. The V and J ends lost 0 bases and 3 bases, in that order; junction bases with no gene match: 3. CDR1 is SGHRS, CDR2 YFSETQ, per germline. The CDR3 is 16 amino acids.

The chain couples TRBV2 to TRBJ2-7; the D gene is possibly TRBD1 (5 bases). Germline CDR1 SNHLY, CDR2 FYNNEI. The CDR3 loop spans 14 amino acids. V was shortened by 2 bases and J by 3 bases, with 11 bases between the two germline ends. This CDR3 reads CASSEQGSDYEQYF. In nucleotides, the CDR3 is TGTGCCAGCAGTGAACAGGGATCTGACTACGAGCAGTACTTC.

This chain uses TRBV7-2 with TRBJ1-2; unclear D gene. The germline V gene encodes CDR1 SGHTA and CDR2 FQGNSA. The CDR3 runs to 13 residues. Trimming removed 3 bases at V and 6 bases at J, with 11 bases between. CDR3 in DNA: TGTGCCAGCAGCTTTTACTCCGGGGATGGCTACACCTTC. It specifies CASSFYSGDGYTF. Based on the CDR3 plus reference TRBV7-2 and TRBJ1-2, the full variable domain is GAGVSQSPSNKVTEKGKDVELRCDPISGHTALYWYRQSLGQGLEFLIYFQGNSAPDKSGLPSDRFSAERTGGSVSTLTIQRTQQEDSAVYLCASSFYSGDGYTFGSGTRLTVV.

This clone was picked up many times. The same CDR3 also results from other DNA sequences found in this sample. This CDR3 is CSVETNLGLQETQYF. CDR3 nucleotides: TGCAGCGTTGAGACCAACTTGGGACTCCAAGAGACCCAGTACTTC. The V call is TRBV29-1, the J call TRBJ2-5; TRBD2 is a possible D gene (6 bases). With 3 bases removed from V and 1 base from J, the gap between germline ends came to 15 bases. The CDR3 covers 15 residues. Germline V CDR1 and CDR2: SQVTM, ANQGSEA. Based on the CDR3 plus reference TRBV29-1 and TRBJ2-5, the full variable domain is SAVISQKPSRDICQRGTSLTIQCQVDSQVTMMFWYRQQPGQSLTLIATANQGSEATYESGFVIDKFPISRPNLTFSTLTVSNMSPEDSSIYLCSVETNLGLQETQYFGPGTRLLVL.

This clone turned up a few times. The same CDR3 can be traced to other DNA sequences in this sample. The gene calls are TRBV7-9 and TRBJ1-3; 7 nucleotides match TRBD1. Germline V gene sequence: CDR1 SEHNR, CDR2 FQNEAQ (reference sequence). The CDR3 contains 16 residues. V trimming: 3 bases; J trimming: 0 bases; junction bases outside the gene matches: 5. The CDR3 region has the DNA TGTGCCAGCAGCTTGGGACAGCCCCACTCTGGAAACACCATATATTTT. Residues: CASSLGQPHSGNTIYF.

This clone was observed a single time. The chain employs TRBV28 and TRBJ2-7; 9 positions agree with TRBD2. CDR1 is MDHEN, CDR2 SYDVKM, per germline. The CDR3 is 15 residues long. V lost 6 bases to trimming and J lost 3 bases; unmatched junction nucleotides: 9. CDR3 sequence: CASRVPSGRSYEQYF. CDR3 nucleotide sequence: TGTGCCAGCAGGGTCCCCAGCGGGAGGAGCTACGAGCAGTACTTC.

V and J are TRBV5-1 and TRBJ2-3; D may be TRBD2 (6 bases). V was shortened by 5 bases and J by 2 bases, with 15 bases between the two germline ends. The CDR3 has 15 residues. Germline CDR1 reads SGHRS; CDR2 reads YFSETQ. The DNA of the CDR3 is TGCGCCAGCAGTCGAACGACTAGTCCCACAGATACGCAGTATTTT. It translates to CASSRTTSPTDTQYF.

This chain connects TRBV19 to TRBJ1-2, with D uncertain. Per germline, CDR1 LNHDA and CDR2 SQIVND (reference sequence). This CDR3 is 13 amino acids long. The V end lost 6 bases, the J end lost 8 bases, and 16 bases lay between the germline ends. CDR3 loop: CASSVGKAGGYTF. CDR3 nucleotide sequence: TGTGCCAGTAGCGTTGGGAAAGCCGGGGGCTACACCTTC. The full variable domain, its missing parts supplied by reference TRBV19 and TRBJ1-2, is DGGITQSPKYLFRKEGQNVTLSCEQNLNHDAMYWYRQDPGQGLRLIYYSQIVNDFQKGDIAEGYSVSREKKESFPLTVTSAQKNPTAFYLCASSVGKAGGYTFGSGTRLTVV.

This chain joins TRBV4-1 and TRBJ2-1; 8 bases are a match to TRBD1. Trimming at V came to 4 bases and at J to 4 bases, leaving 3 bases not matched to a gene. This CDR3 has 14 amino acids. Germline V lookup: CDR1 MGHRA, CDR2 YSYEKL. The CDR3 here is CASSPRTGYNEQFF. In DNA form, the CDR3 reads TGCGCCAGCAGCCCGAGGACAGGGTACAATGAGCAGTTCTTC.

This clone was seen only once. This chain connects TRBV5-1 to TRBJ2-7; 7 nucleotides line up with TRBD2. Trimming cost V 4 bases and J 5 bases; bases outside gene matches: 9. Germline V gene sequence: CDR1 SGHRS, CDR2 YFSETQ. This CDR3 comprises 14 residues. As DNA, the CDR3 is TGCGCCAGCAGCGAAGGACTAGTAACCCACGAGCAGTACTTC. Its protein is CASSEGLVTHEQYF.

The chain combines TRBV11-1 with TRBJ2-7, with a possible D match to TRBD2 (5 bases). Trimming left V 1 base short and J 2 bases short, with 9 bases between. CDR1 and CDR2 from the germline V gene are SGHAT and FQDESV (reference sequence). This CDR3 contains 14 residues. Written as DNA, the CDR3 is TGTGCCAGCAGCTTAGTGGGAGCTGCCTACGAGCAGTACTTC. Its translation: CASSLVGAAYEQYF.

The chain uses TRBV6-1 and TRBJ2-7; D could derive from TRBD1 or TRBD2 (5 bases each). Germline values: CDR1 MNHNS, CDR2 SASEGT. The CDR3 length is 14 residues. Trimming took 2 bases from V and 6 from J, leaving 14 bases between them. The CDR3 spells CASSEHPGTGEQYF. The CDR3 DNA follows: TGTGCCAGCAGTGAACACCCAGGGACGGGCGAGCAGTACTTC.

Comment on this clone: The junction does not match germline at one end; this may be a read error. V gene TRBV19 combines with J gene TRBJ2-2; D might be TRBD1 or TRBD2, each matching 5 bases. The CDR3 length is 15 residues. The V gene's germline CDR1 is LNHDA and CDR2 SQIVND (reference sequence). CDR3 loop: CASSMGRISTRELFF. The CDR3 DNA sequence: TGTGCCAGTAGTATGGGACGGATTTCCACCCGGGAGCTGTTTTTT. The full variable domain, with the rest looked up from reference TRBV19 and TRBJ2-2, is DGGITQSPKYLFRKEGQNVTLSCEQNLNHDAMYWYRQDPGQGLRLIYYSQIVNDFQKGDIAEGYSVSREKKESFPLTVTSAQKNPTAFYLCASSMGRISTRELFFGEGSRLTVL.

The chain couples TRBV29-1 to TRBJ1-1, with unresolved D. The CDR3 length is 14 residues. Trimming shortened V by 8 bases and J by 8 bases, and 24 bases separated the two germline ends. CDR1 is SQVTM and CDR2 is ANQGSEA in the germline V gene. The CDR3 protein is CSSVNRLGKGEAFF. The CDR3 coding sequence is TGCAGCAGCGTTAATAGACTGGGTAAAGGAGAAGCTTTCTTT.

CDR3: CASSPSALNTEAFF. The CDR3 DNA reads as TGTGCCAGCTCACCGTCAGCCTTAAACACTGAAGCTTTCTTT. The chain is built from TRBV18 and TRBJ1-1; D is unresolved. Germline V gene sequence: CDR1 KGHSH, CDR2 LQKENI. The CDR3 spans 14 residues. Trimming cost V 3 bases and J 2 bases, with 10 bases left between them. Filled out from reference TRBV18 and TRBJ1-1, the complete variable domain reads NAGVMQNPRHLVRRRGQEARLRCSPMKGHSHVYWYRQLPEEGLKFMVYLQKENIIDESGMPKERFSAEFPKEGPSILRIQQVVRGDSAAYFCASSPSALNTEAFFGQGTRLTVV.

V usage is TRBV10-1 and J usage is TRBJ2-3; D unclear. Germline V gene sequence: CDR1 WNHNN, CDR2 SYGVQD (reference sequence). Trimming pared 8 bases from V and 0 bases from J, leaving 3 bases between. This CDR3 is 11 amino acids long. The CDR3 here is CASQSTDTQYF. In nucleotides, the CDR3 is TGCGCCAGCCAGAGCACAGATACGCAGTATTTT.

This chain links TRBV6-5 with TRBJ2-3; perhaps TRBD1 as D (6 bases). V lost 9 bases and J lost 2, with 9 bases in between. CDR3 length: 12 amino acids. Germline lookup yields CDR1 MNHEY and CDR2 SVGAGI. The CDR3 region is CASRDNTDTQYF. The DNA for the CDR3 is TGTGCCAGTCGGGACAACACAGATACGCAGTATTTT.

This clone has more than one count but fewer than ten. V is TRBV7-2 and J is TRBJ2-2; TRBD1 is a possible D gene (5 bases). Germline CDR1 SGHTA, CDR2 FQGNSA. The CDR3 spans 14 residues. Trimming shortened V by 4 bases and J by 3 bases, and 9 bases separated the two germline ends. The CDR3 loop is CASSSQGYTGELFF. In nucleotides, the CDR3 is TGTGCCAGCAGCTCGCAGGGCTACACCGGGGAGCTGTTTTTT.

CDR3 in amino acids: CASRNAGLAIETQYF. CDR3 bases: TGTGCCAGCAGGAACGCGGGACTAGCGATCGAGACCCAGTACTTC. The chain is built from TRBV2 and TRBJ2-5, with 10 positions matching TRBD2. CDR1 SNHLY and CDR2 FYNNEI come from the germline V gene. The CDR3 is 15 amino acids. Trimming removed 6 bases from V and 5 bases from J; junction bases left unmatched: 9.

The rearrangement links TRBV5-4 to TRBJ1-5; 7 nucleotides line up with TRBD1. Germline trimming cut 4 bases from V and 6 bases from J; bases unmatched to any gene: 7. The germline CDR1 and CDR2 sequences are SGHNT and YYREEE (reference sequence). The CDR3 consists of 14 residues. Here the CDR3 reads CASSKGAQGQPQHF. CDR3 DNA sequence: TGTGCCAGCAGCAAGGGGGCGCAGGGTCAGCCCCAGCATTTT.

The CDR3 DNA follows: TGCGCCAGCAGCCCCACGACAGTACCGACGGGAGAGCAGTACTTC. Translated: CASSPTTVPTGEQYF. The chain has TRBV5-1 and TRBJ2-7, with D perhaps being TRBD1 or TRBD2 (5 bases each). The V end lost 4 bases, the J end lost 7 bases, and 21 bases lay between the germline ends. The CDR3 has 15 residues. CDR1 is SGHRS and CDR2 is YFSETQ in the germline V gene. The whole variable domain, filled in from reference TRBV5-1 and TRBJ2-7, reads KAGVTQTPRYLIKTRGQQVTLSCSPISGHRSVSWYQQTPGQGLQFLFEYFSETQRNKGNFPGRFSGRQFSNSRSEMNVSTLELGDSALYLCASSPTTVPTGEQYFGPGTRLTVT.